This TCR beta chain stems from a study of T cell repertoires in cytomegalovirus infection. Study summary: Both CMV infection and a matching HLA type were indicated by public TCR beta signatures.

CDR1 is SQVTM and CDR2 is ANQGSEA in the germline V gene. The length of the CDR3 is 17 residues. J was trimmed by 1 base and V by 7 bases; bases with no gene match: 11. TCRdb reprocessed the reads via MiXCR and lists one record per CDR3 protein. The sample yields under 600,000 distinct CDR3 sequences, approximately 15% seen once. Study outcomes and limitations: Predominance within the ex vivo response was attributable to HLA-C-restricted CMV-specific TCR beta clonotypes. Public TCR beta family frequency separated CMV-and-HLA carriers, including in an independent cohort.

For this clonotype: Its antigen is not identified. Since a much larger clone is just one base distant, this may be a read error. The conserved phenylalanine or tryptophan is not found at the CDR3 terminus, so this likely reflects a read error.

The chain couples TRBV29-1 to TRBJ2-1; TRBD2 matches at 12 bases. The receptor comes from a human donor in good health (CMV status not recorded). Some clones in this sample may be carry-over from other donors' samples. Sequencing used CD8+ T cells from PBMCs. CDR3 nucleotide sequence: TGCAGCGGTAACGGGCTAGCGGGAGGGGGTTCCTACAATGAGCAGTTCTTA. Its protein product is CSGNGLAGGGSYNEQFL.